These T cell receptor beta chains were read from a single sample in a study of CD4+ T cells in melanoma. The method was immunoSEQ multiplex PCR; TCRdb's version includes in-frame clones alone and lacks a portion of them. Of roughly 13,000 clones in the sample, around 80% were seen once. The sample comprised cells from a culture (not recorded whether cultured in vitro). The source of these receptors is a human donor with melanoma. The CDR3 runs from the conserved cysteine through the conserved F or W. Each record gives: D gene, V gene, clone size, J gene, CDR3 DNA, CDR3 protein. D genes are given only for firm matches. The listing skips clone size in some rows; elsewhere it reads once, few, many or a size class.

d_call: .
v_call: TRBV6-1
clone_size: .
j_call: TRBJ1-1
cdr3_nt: TGTGCCAGCAGTGCCCCTGAAGCTTTCTTT
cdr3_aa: CASSAPEAFF

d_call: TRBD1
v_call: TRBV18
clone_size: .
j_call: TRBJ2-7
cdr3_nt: TGTGCCAGCTCACCACGACAGGGATCCTACGAGCAGTACTTC
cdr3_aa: CASSPRQGSYEQYF

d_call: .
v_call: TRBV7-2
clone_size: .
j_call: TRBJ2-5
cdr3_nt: TGTGCCAGCAGCTCCAGGTACGGGGGGCCGGAGACCCAGTACTTC
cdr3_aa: CASSSRYGGPETQYF

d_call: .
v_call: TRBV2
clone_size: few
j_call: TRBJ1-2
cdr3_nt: TGTGCCAGCAGTGGCCTTCGGGGTTCGGAGGGTGGCTACACCTTC
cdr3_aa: CASSGLRGSEGGYTF

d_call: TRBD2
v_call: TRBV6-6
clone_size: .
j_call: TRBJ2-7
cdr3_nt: TGTGCCAGCAGTTATGGCGGGAGCGAGCAGTACTTC
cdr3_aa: CASSYGGSEQYF

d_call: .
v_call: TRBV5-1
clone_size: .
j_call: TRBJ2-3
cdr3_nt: TGCGCCAGCAGCCAGGGATTTGCAGATACGCAGTATTTT
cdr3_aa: CASSQGFADTQYF

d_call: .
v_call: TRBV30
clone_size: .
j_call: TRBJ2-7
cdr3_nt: TGTGCCTGGAGTGTAACGTCCACAGGAGTTTCCTACGAGCAGTACTTC
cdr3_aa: CAWSVTSTGVSYEQYF

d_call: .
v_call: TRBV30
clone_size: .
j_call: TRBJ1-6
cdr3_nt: TGTGCCTGGGGGGGGTCCCCGGGACCCCTCCACTTT
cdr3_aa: CAWGGSPGPLHF

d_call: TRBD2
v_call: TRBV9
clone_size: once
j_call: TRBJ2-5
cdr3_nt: TGTGCCAGCTCCCGACGGGGGGATGAGACCCAGTACTTC
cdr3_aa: CASSRRGDETQYF

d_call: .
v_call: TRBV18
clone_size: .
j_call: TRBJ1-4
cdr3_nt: TGTGCCAGCTCACCCGGACGGACGGCTAATGAAAAACTGTTTTTT
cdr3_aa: CASSPGRTANEKLFF

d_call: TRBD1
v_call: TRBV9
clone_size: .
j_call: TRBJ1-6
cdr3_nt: TGTGCCAGCAGCGTAGGGACAGGGGGCTCTTCACCCCTCCACTTT
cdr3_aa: CASSVGTGGSSPLHF

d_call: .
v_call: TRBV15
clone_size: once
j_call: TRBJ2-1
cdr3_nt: TGTGCCACCAGCAGAGAGGCGGGTTATGAGCAGTTCTTC
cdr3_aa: CATSREAGYEQFF

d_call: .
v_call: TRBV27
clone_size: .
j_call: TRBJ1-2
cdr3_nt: TGTGCCAGCAGTTTCCGGCTGAGGGATGGCTACACCTTC
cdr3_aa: CASSFRLRDGYTF

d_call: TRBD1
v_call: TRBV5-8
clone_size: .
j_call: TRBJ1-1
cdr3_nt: TGTGCCAGCAGATACGGACAGGGGGAAGCTTTCTTT
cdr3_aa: CASRYGQGEAFF

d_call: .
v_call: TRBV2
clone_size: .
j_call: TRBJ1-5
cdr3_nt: TGTGCCAGCAAAGATAGCAATCAGCCCCAGCATTTT
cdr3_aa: CASKDSNQPQHF

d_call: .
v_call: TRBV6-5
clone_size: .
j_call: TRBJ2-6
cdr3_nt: TGTGCCAGCAGTTACGCGGGATCTGGGGCCAACGTCCTGACTTTC
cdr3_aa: CASSYAGSGANVLTF

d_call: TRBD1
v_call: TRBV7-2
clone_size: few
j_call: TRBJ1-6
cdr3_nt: TGTGCCAGCAGCGGGGACAGGGGAGGTTCACCCCTCCACTTT
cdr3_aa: CASSGDRGGSPLHF

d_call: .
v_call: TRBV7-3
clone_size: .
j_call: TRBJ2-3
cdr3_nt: TGTGCCAGCAGCTTAGTGACGACAGATACGCAGTATTTT
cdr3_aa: CASSLVTTDTQYF

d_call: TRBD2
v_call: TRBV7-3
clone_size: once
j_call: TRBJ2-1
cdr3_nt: TGTGCCAGCAGCTCGCGACTAGCGGGGTTGAATGAGCAGTTCTTC
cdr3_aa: CASSSRLAGLNEQFF

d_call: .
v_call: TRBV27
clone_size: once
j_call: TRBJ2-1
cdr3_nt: TGTGCCAGCAGTGCCGCGCGGTTCGCCTCCTACAATGAGCAGTTCTTC
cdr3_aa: CASSAARFASYNEQFF

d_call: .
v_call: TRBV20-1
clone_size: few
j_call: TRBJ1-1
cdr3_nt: TGCAGTGTCCCACTCAACACTGAAGCTTTCTTT
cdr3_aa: CSVPLNTEAFF

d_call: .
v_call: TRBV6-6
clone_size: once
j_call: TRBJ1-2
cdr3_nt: TGTGCCAGCAGTTACATTTTGGGCTACACCTTC
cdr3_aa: CASSYILGYTF

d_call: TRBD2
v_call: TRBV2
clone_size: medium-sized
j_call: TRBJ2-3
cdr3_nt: TGTGCCAGCGGGACTAGAGTAACAGATACGCAGTATTTT
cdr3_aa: CASGTRVTDTQYF

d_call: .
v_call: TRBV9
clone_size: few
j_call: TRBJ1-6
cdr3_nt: TGTGCCAGCAGCGTACAGGGCGCCTATAATTCACCCCTCCACTTT
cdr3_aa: CASSVQGAYNSPLHF

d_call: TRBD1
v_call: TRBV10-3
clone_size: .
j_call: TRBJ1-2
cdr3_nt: TGTGCCATCAGTGACCTGGGACAGGGCCCCGGTTACACCTTC
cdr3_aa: CAISDLGQGPGYTF

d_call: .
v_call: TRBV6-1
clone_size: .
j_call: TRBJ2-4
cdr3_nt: TGTGCCAGCTTTCGTGACATTCAGTACTTC
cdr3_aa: CASFRDIQYF

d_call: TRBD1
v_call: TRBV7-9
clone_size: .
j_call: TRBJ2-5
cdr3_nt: TGTGCCAGCAGCTTAGCTCGGCCGACAGGGTCAGTTGAGACCCAGTACTTC
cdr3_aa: CASSLARPTGSVETQYF

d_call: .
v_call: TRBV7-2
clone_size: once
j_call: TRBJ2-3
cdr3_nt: TGTGCCAGCAGCAACAGACAGGAGGCAGGATCGCAGTATTTT
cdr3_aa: CASSNRQEAGSQYF

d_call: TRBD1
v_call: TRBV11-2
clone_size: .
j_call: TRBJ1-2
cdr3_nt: TGTGCCAGCAGCTTAGACTCGCGTCCATGGACAGGGGTGGGCTACACCTTC
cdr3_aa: CASSLDSRPWTGVGYTF

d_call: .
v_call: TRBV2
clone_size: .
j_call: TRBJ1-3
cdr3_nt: TGTGCCGGTACACCAAACTCTGGAAACACCATATATTTT
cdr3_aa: CAGTPNSGNTIYF

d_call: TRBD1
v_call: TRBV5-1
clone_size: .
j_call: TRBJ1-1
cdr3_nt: TGCGCCAGCAGCAGGGCCGGGACAGGGTACACTGAAGCTTTCTTT
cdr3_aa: CASSRAGTGYTEAFF

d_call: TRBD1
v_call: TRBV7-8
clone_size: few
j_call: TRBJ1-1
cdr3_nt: TGTGCCAGCAGCTTATTAGGGACAGACACTGAAGCTTTCTTT
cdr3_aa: CASSLLGTDTEAFF

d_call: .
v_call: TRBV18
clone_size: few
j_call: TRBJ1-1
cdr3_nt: TGTGCCAGCTCACCACTACAGGGCGACACTGAAGCTTTCTTT
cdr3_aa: CASSPLQGDTEAFF

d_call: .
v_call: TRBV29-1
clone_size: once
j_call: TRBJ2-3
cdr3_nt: TGCAGCGTTGCCGGAGTCTCTAGCACAGATACGCAGTATTTT
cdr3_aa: CSVAGVSSTDTQYF

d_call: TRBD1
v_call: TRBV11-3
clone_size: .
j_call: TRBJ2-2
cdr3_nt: TGTGCCAGCAGCTTAGGACAGGGGACCGGGGAGCTGTTTTTT
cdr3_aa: CASSLGQGTGELFF

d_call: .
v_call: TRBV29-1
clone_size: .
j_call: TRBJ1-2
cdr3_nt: TGCAGCGTTGCATACAGGGTTGGCTATGGCTACACCTTC
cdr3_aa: CSVAYRVGYGYTF

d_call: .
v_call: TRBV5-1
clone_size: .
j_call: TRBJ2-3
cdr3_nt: TGCGCCAGCAGCTCGCCGTCAGAATATACGCAGTATTTT
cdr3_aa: CASSSPSEYTQYF

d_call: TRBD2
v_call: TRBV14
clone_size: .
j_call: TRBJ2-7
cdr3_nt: TGTGCCAGCAGCCGACACCGGGGCGGGGGGTCCTACGAGCAGTACTTC
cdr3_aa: CASSRHRGGGSYEQYF

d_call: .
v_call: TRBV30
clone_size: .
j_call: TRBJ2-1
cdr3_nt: TGTGCCTGGAACCGGGGGAATGAGCAGTTCTTC
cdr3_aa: CAWNRGNEQFF

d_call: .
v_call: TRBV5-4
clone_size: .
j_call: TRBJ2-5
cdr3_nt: TGTGCCAGCAGCTTGGACAGCCAAGAGACCCAGTACTTC
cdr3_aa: CASSLDSQETQYF

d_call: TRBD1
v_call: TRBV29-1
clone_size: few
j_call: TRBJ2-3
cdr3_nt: TGCAGCGTTGAAGTGGGTCAGGGGGCAGATACGCAGTATTTT
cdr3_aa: CSVEVGQGADTQYF

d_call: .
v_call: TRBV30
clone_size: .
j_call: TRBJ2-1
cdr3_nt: TGTGCCTGGAGTCGCCAGGCCCTGGGGGGTGAGCAGTTCTTC
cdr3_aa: CAWSRQALGGEQFF

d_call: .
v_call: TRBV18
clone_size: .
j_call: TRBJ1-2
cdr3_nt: TGTGCCAGCTCACCGGGTCCGCAGGGGCCGATGTATGGCTACACCTTC
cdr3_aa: CASSPGPQGPMYGYTF

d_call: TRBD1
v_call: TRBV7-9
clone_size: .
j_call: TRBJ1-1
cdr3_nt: TGTGCCAGCAGCTCCCCCCGCCGGGACAGAATATTGAACACTGAAGCTTTCTTT
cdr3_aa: CASSSPRRDRILNTEAFF

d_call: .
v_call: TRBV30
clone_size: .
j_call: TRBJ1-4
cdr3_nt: TGTGCCTGGAGTGTGACAGCCACCCTCCTTTATAATGAAAAACTGTTTTTT
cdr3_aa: CAWSVTATLLYNEKLFF

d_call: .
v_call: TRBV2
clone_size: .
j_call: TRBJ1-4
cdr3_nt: TGTGCCAGCAGCCTCCCGGGGGCGGGGGAGGAAAAACTGTTTTTT
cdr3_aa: CASSLPGAGEEKLFF

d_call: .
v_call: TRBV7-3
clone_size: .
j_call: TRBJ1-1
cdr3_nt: TGTGCCAGCAGCTTAGGGGTCCTAAACACTGAAGCTTTCTTT
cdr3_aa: CASSLGVLNTEAFF

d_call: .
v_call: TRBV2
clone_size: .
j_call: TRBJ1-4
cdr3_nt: TGTGCCAGCAGTGATTTCGAAAAACTGTTTTTT
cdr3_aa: CASSDFEKLFF

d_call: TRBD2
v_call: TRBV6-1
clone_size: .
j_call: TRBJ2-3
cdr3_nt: TGTGCCAGCAGGGTTAGCGGGGGCCCCACAGATACGCAGTATTTT
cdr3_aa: CASRVSGGPTDTQYF

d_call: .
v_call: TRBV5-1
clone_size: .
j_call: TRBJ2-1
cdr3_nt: TGCGCCAGCAGCTTGAAAGGCCGAAACAATGAGCAGTTCTTC
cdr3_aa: CASSLKGRNNEQFF

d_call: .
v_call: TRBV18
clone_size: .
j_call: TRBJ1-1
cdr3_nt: TGTGCCAGCTCACCCTCAGAGGGGATGAACACTGAAGCTTTCTTT
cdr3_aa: CASSPSEGMNTEAFF

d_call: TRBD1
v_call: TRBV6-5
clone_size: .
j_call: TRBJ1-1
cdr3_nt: TGTGCCAGCGTAATGGAAGGGGGCATGAACACTGAAGCTTTCTTT
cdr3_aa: CASVMEGGMNTEAFF

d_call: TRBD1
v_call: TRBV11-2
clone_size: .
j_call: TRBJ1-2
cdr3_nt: TGTGCCAGCAGCTTCTCCGGGACAGGGGATAACGGTGGCTACACCTTC
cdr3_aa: CASSFSGTGDNGGYTF

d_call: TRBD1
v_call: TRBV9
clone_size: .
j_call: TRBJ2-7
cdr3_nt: TGTGCCAGCAGCGTCGCAGGCAGGGGGTACGAGCAGTACTTC
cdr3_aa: CASSVAGRGYEQYF

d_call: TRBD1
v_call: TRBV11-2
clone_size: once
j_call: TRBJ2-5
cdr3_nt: TGTGCCAGCAGCTTAGCGGGACAGTATCAAGAGACCCAGTACTTC
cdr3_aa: CASSLAGQYQETQYF

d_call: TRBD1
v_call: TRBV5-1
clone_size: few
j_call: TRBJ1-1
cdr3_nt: TGCGCCAGCAGCTTTTCCAGGGGGACCACTGAAGCTTTCTTT
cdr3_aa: CASSFSRGTTEAFF

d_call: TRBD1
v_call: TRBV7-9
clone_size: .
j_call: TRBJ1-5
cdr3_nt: TGTGCCAGCAGACCTCGACAGGGAGATCAGCCCCAGCATTTT
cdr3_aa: CASRPRQGDQPQHF